These 20 T cell receptor beta chains share one sample of origin, sequenced in a study of cytomegalovirus exposure and HLA in healthy donors. Both 60 Vbeta primers and 13 Jbeta primers went into the PCR. Profiling relied on immunoSEQ multiplex PCR, and the TCRdb table lists in-frame clones only, not all of them. The sample gives about 160,000 clones, roughly 80% of which show up once; approximately 11% is in the top ten. The sequenced sample was PBMCs. These receptors originate from a man aged 50 to 60 in good health and CMV-seropositive.

V gene TRBV4-3 combines with J gene TRBJ2-1; TRBD1 is a possible D gene (6 bases). This CDR3 has 16 residues. V dropped 5 bases and J dropped 5 bases, with 19 bases sitting between them. CDR1 is LGHNA, CDR2 YSLEER, per germline. The CDR3, as DNA: TGCGCCAGCAGCTCACTAACCGGGACACTTGACAATGAGCAGTTCTTC. Protein sequence: CASSSLTGTLDNEQFF.

V and J are TRBV10-3 and TRBJ2-1; 11 nucleotides agree with TRBD1. The CDR3 consists of 14 residues. The ends lost 11 bases at V and 7 bases at J; junction bases unmatched: 10. CDR1 and CDR2 from the germline V gene are ENHRY and SYGVKD. The CDR3 region has the DNA TGTGCCCTAAGAACCGGGACAGGGGGAAATGAGCAGTTCTTC. Its translation: CALRTGTGGNEQFF.

CDR3 DNA: TGTGCCAGCAGCTTAGGGTCGGCAGGGGCGTCCGGCTACACCTTC. It specifies CASSLGSAGASGYTF. V usage is TRBV7-9 and J usage is TRBJ1-2; tentatively, D is TRBD1 (6 bases). The V gene's germline CDR1 is SEHNR and CDR2 FQNEAQ (reference sequence). The ends were cut back, 1 base at V and 8 bases at J, with 17 bases in the middle. The CDR3 runs 15 residues.

The V gene is TRBV21-1, the J gene TRBJ1-1; the table's D call of TRBD1 was not tested on the DNA. TRBV21-1 is given as a pseudogene. The CDR3 contains 15 residues. CDR3 loop: CASSIKQGRDTEAFF. For the CDR3, the DNA is TGTGCCAGCAGCATAAAGCAGGGTCGGGACACTGAAGCTTTCTTT.

V and J are TRBV6-6 and TRBJ2-5; D possibly corresponds to TRBD2 (5 bases). The assigned J gene may be wrong: the sequence end matches TRBJ2-7 better. Germline-derived CDR1 and CDR2 are MNHNY and SVGAGI (reference sequence). The CDR3 consists of 13 residues. This chain's CDR3 is CASSYLGGYEQYF. For the CDR3, the DNA is TGTGCCAGCAGTTACCTAGGAGGCTACGAGCAGTACTTC.

The chain uses TRBV4-3 and TRBJ2-2; 12 bases agree with TRBD2. Germline lookup yields CDR1 LGHNA and CDR2 YSLEER. J gave up 8 bases and V 0 bases, and 10 bases lay outside the gene matches. The CDR3 runs 18 residues. The CDR3 coding sequence is TGCGCCAGCAGCCAAGATGTACTAGCGGGAGGCGCTATGGGGGAGCTGTTTTTT. This sequence encodes CASSQDVLAGGAMGELFF.

This clone was detected only once. This chain joins TRBV6-5 and TRBJ2-7, with D possibly being TRBD2 (6 bases). The CDR3 contains 13 residues. V lost 4 bases and J lost 7, with 14 bases in between. CDR1 and CDR2 (germline): MNHEY, SVGAGI. The CDR3 here is CASSSPGLSEQYF. In DNA form, the CDR3 reads TGTGCCAGCAGTTCGCCTGGACTAAGTGAGCAGTACTTC.

This chain links TRBV11-3 with TRBJ2-7; 12 bases match TRBD1. Looked up from germline, CDR1 is SGHNT and CDR2 is YENEEA. The CDR3 has 12 amino acids. The ends lost 5 bases at V and 9 bases at J; junction bases unmatched: 2. CDR3 amino acids: CASSGDRGRQYF. CDR3 nucleotide sequence: TGTGCCAGCAGCGGGGACAGGGGGCGGCAGTACTTC.

A few counts support this clone. The chain has TRBV9 and TRBJ2-1; TRBD2 agrees at 10 bases. V gave up 0 bases and J gave up 6 bases; unmatched junction bases: 6. The length of the CDR3 is 16 residues. The V gene's germline CDR1 is SGDLS and CDR2 YYNGEE. CDR3 DNA sequence: TGTGCCAGCAGCGTAGGGCTAGCGGGAGCCCCCAATGAGCAGTTCTTC. Translated: CASSVGLAGAPNEQFF.

The rearrangement joins TRBV4-1 to TRBJ1-2, with D possibly TRBD1 on 5 matching bases. The V gene's germline CDR1 is MGHRA and CDR2 YSYEKL. Trimming removed 0 bases from V and 4 bases from J, with 9 bases in between. The CDR3 totals 14 residues. This CDR3 reads CASSQDSGGYGYTF. The CDR3, as DNA: TGCGCCAGCAGCCAAGATTCGGGGGGCTATGGCTACACCTTC.

This clone appeared once. The chain couples TRBV28 to TRBJ2-7; D ambiguous. Trimming stripped 4 bases from V and 3 bases from J, with 7 bases between. CDR3 size: 12 residues. CDR1 is MDHEN, CDR2 SYDVKM, per germline. For the CDR3, the DNA is TGTGCCAGCAGTTCTTACAGCTACGAGCAGTACTTC. It encodes CASSSYSYEQYF. Full variable domain (missing parts from reference TRBV28 and TRBJ2-7): DVKVTQSSRYLVKRTGEKVFLECVQDMDHENMFWYRQDPGLGLRLIYFSYDVKMKEKGDIPEGYSVSREKKERFSLILESASTNQTSMYLCASSSYSYEQYFGPGTRLTVT.

The V call is TRBV5-5, the J call TRBJ1-6, with D uncertain. The CDR3 is 14 amino acids. Trimming removed 0 bases at V and 5 bases at J, with 6 bases between. The germline gives CDR1 SGHKS, CDR2 YYEKEE (reference sequence). The CDR3 loop is CASSLGRDNSPLHF. The CDR3 DNA reads TGTGCCAGCAGCTTGGGCCGGGATAATTCACCCCTCCACTTT.

In its sample, this clone was seen a few times. The genes are TRBV28 and TRBJ2-6; TRBD1 is a possible D gene (6 bases). V lost 5 bases and J 4 bases, leaving 12 bases between the germline ends. This CDR3 has 15 amino acids. Germline-derived CDR1 and CDR2 are MDHEN and SYDVKM. CDR3 in amino acids: CASSPQGSGANVLTF. The CDR3, as DNA: TGTGCCAGCAGTCCTCAGGGGTCCGGGGCCAACGTCCTGACTTTC.

On this clone: This specimen includes other DNA sequences encoding the same CDR3. The gene calls are TRBV27 and TRBJ1-3; no clear D gene. The ends were cut back, 4 bases at V and 1 base at J, with 5 bases in the middle. Per germline, CDR1 MNHEY and CDR2 SMNVEV (reference sequence). This CDR3 contains 13 residues. CDR3 nucleotides: TGTGCCAGCAGTTCTTCTTCTGGAAACACCATATATTTT. It codes for CASSSSSGNTIYF.

The V and J genes are TRBV5-1 and TRBJ2-4; weak D call: TRBD1 (5 bases). This CDR3 has 15 residues. The V and J ends lost 0 bases and 7 bases respectively, with 14 bases between them. The germline V gene encodes CDR1 SGHRS and CDR2 YFSETQ. For the CDR3, the DNA is TGCGCCAGCAGCTTGGAGCAGGGCGGAACGAACATTCAGTACTTC. This gives the protein CASSLEQGGTNIQYF. The full variable domain, rest sourced from reference TRBV5-1 and TRBJ2-4, is KAGVTQTPRYLIKTRGQQVTLSCSPISGHRSVSWYQQTPGQGLQFLFEYFSETQRNKGNFPGRFSGRQFSNSRSEMNVSTLELGDSALYLCASSLEQGGTNIQYFGAGTRLSVL.

This CDR3 is CASSEERISGNTIYF. CDR3 bases: TGTGCCAGCAGTGAAGAGAGGATCTCTGGAAACACCATATATTTT. The rearrangement joins TRBV6-1 to TRBJ1-3, with D unclear. V gave up 1 base and J gave up 0 bases, with 7 bases separating them. The V gene's germline CDR1 is MNHNS and CDR2 SASEGT. The CDR3 sequence is 15 residues long.

This sequence joins TRBV27 and TRBJ2-7, with D possibly being TRBD2 (8 bases). Trimming shortened V by 4 bases and J by 3 bases, and 25 bases separated the two germline ends. The germline gives CDR1 MNHEY, CDR2 SMNVEV (reference sequence). This CDR3 spans 18 amino acids. The CDR3, as DNA: TGTGCCAGCAGTTCCCAGGGGGTATACGGGAGGGCCGGCTACGAGCAGTACTTC. It encodes CASSSQGVYGRAGYEQYF.

V is TRBV28 and J is TRBJ2-3; D possibly corresponds to TRBD2 (6 bases). The germline CDR1 and CDR2 sequences are MDHEN and SYDVKM. The CDR3 consists of 13 residues. CDR3 sequence reads: CAAGTSSTDTQYF. CDR3 nucleotide sequence: TGTGCGGCCGGGACTTCTAGCACAGATACGCAGTATTTT.

Concerning this clone itself: The junction and the germline gene differ at one end; a read error may be behind it. This sequence joins TRBV6-6 and TRBJ2-7; D is unclear. The CDR3 is made up of 11 amino acids. Germline V gene sequence: CDR1 MNHNY, CDR2 SVGAGI (reference sequence). Written as DNA, the CDR3 is TGTGCCAGCAGTTACTCCAACGAGCAGTACTTC. This encodes CASSYSNEQYF.

The chain recombines TRBV9 with TRBJ2-2, with TRBD2 identical over 8 bases. Germline V gene lookup returns CDR1 SGDLS and CDR2 YYNGEE. With V trimmed by 4 bases and J by 2 bases, 7 bases remained unmatched. This CDR3 has 16 amino acids. The CDR3 reads CASSSQLAGNTGELFF. CDR3 coding DNA: TGTGCCAGCAGCTCCCAGCTAGCGGGTAACACCGGGGAGCTGTTTTTT.